These 29 T cell receptor delta chains originate from one sample sequenced in a study of γδ T cells in repeated Plasmodium falciparum infection. Bulk repertoires came from Vgamma9/Vdelta2+ or Vdelta2-negative gammadelta T cells flow-sorted from PBMC. TCRdb re-called the multiplex PCR reads using CATT. Seen here are about 57,000 delta-chain clones, over 1.5% observed once, and the top ten hold about 15%. Material for sequencing was gamma-delta T cells from blood. The receptor source for this set is a pool of human donors (malaria-infected and uninfected, not separated).

This clone was seen more than once but under ten times. The protein in TCRdb stems from a much larger clone and differs at residue 8 from this DNA's translation, likely a read error; here the protein is translated from the DNA. This chain joins TRDV1 and TRDJ1; D is unresolved. CDR1 and CDR2 (germline): TSWWSYY, QGS. There are 17 residues in the CDR3. Here the CDR3 reads CALGDLRCRVYTNKLIF. The CDR3 DNA follows: TGTGCTCTTGGGGATTTAAGGTGCAGGGTTTACACCAATAAACTCATCTTT.

About this clone: This likely reflects a read error, since a far larger clone is one base away. This sample also contains other DNA sequences that code for the same CDR3. This chain links TRDV1 with TRDJ1; D possibly corresponds to TRDD3 (6 bases). This CDR3 contains 19 residues. Germline values: CDR1 TSWWSYY, CDR2 QGS. The CDR3 protein is CALGDGVIRGAYTQAKLIF. CDR3 DNA: TGCGCTCTTGGGGATGGAGTCATACGAGGGGCCTATACACAAGCTAAACTCATCTTT.

This clone was seen repeatedly, ten times or more. TCRdb attributes to this sequence the protein of a much larger clone, which differs from the DNA translation at residue 11; a read error is likely, and the protein displayed is translated from the DNA. The V and J genes are TRDV1 and TRDJ1; D uncertain. This CDR3 has 17 amino acids. CDR1 is TSWWSYY and CDR2 is QGS in the germline V gene. V shed 5 bases and J shed 2 bases, with 21 bases lying between them. CDR3 region: CALGSNLFHVETDKLIF. The CDR3 coding sequence is TGTGCTCTTGGGAGCAACCTTTTTCACGTAGAAACCGATAAACTCATCTTT.

This clone was detected ten times or more. The mismatch at residue 3 between this DNA's translation and the TCRdb protein of a much larger clone likely reflects a read error; the protein shown is translated from the DNA. The genes are TRDV1 and TRDJ1; 12 bases map to TRDD3. The CDR3 spans 21 residues. CDR1 TSWWSYY and CDR2 QGS come from the germline V gene. CDR3 amino acids: CAPGKASAYWGIPIFTDKLIF. The CDR3 DNA sequence: TGTGCTCCTGGGAAGGCCTCTGCGTACTGGGGGATACCCATCTTCACCGATAAACTCATCTTT.

This clone was observed many times. The protein held in TCRdb is that of a much larger clone and does not match this DNA's translation at residue 6, likely because of a read error; the protein shown is translated from the DNA. The chain uses TRDV1 and TRDJ1, with TRDD3 matching over 8 bases. With 6 bases clipped from V and 1 base from J, the junction kept 28 bases outside the gene matches. Germline V CDR1 and CDR2: TSWWSYY, QGS. The CDR3 totals 22 residues. CDR3 region: CALGVDPPSDDQCGIRTDKLIF. CDR3 nucleotide sequence: TGTGCTCTTGGTGTAGACCCGCCTTCCGACGACCAATGTGGGATACGCACCGATAAACTCATCTTT.

This clone has ten or more counts. A far larger clone is one nucleotide away, so this likely arose from a read error. Distinct nucleotide sequences in the sample also encode this CDR3. V usage is TRDV1 and J usage is TRDJ1; 7 bases line up with TRDD3. Since TCRdb gives no J gene, matching the DNA to germline was used here to assign it. The CDR3 is 20 amino acids. The germline CDR1 and CDR2 sequences are TSWWSYY and QGS. The chain's CDR3 is CALGELVPSKWGTYTDKLIF. The CDR3 nucleotides read TGTGCTCTCGGGGAACTAGTACCCTCCAAGTGGGGGACGTACACCGATAAACTCATCTTT.

The sample holds many counts of this clone. The CDR3 here is CALGDICPYPGWGPGADKLIF. The DNA of the CDR3 is TGTGCTCTTGGGGATATCTGCCCTTACCCGGGATGGGGTCCGGGGGCCGATAAACTCATCTTT. The chain employs TRDV1 and TRDJ1; a weak D match, TRDD3 (5 bases). This CDR3 has 21 amino acids. Trimming removed 3 bases at V and 3 bases at J, with 32 bases between. Germline V gene sequence: CDR1 TSWWSYY, CDR2 QGS.

A note on this clone: A far larger clone lies a single base away; this is likely a read error. This chain connects TRDV3 to TRDJ1, with D perhaps TRDD3 (6 bases). Here the J gene came from matching the DNA to germline, since TCRdb omits it. With 2 bases removed from V and 2 bases from J, the gap between germline ends came to 39 bases. CDR3 length equals 22 residues. Germline V gene data show CDR1 as TVYSNPD and CDR2 as GDNSRS (reference sequence). The DNA for the CDR3 is TGTGCCTTTCGTGAAGGGCGTTTCTCCCCTTTCTGGGGTCCAGGGAGAACCGATAAACTCATCTTT. Its protein is CAFREGRFSPFWGPGRTDKLIF.

This clone has just a few counts. The protein that TCRdb holds for this DNA derives from a much larger clone and differs from the translated DNA at residue 14, which likely indicates a read error; the protein shown here is translated from the DNA. Other DNA sequences in the sample encode the same CDR3. The rearrangement uses TRDV1 and TRDJ1; TRDD3 agrees at 11 bases. Germline matching of the DNA provided the J gene here, since TCRdb leaves it blank. J was trimmed by 6 bases and V by 8 bases; bases with no gene match: 32. CDR1 is TSWWSYY, CDR2 QGS, per germline. The CDR3 covers 22 residues. The CDR3 DNA reads TGTGCTCTTTTGAAACAATCCTACTGGGGGATAATCGCGTTTCAAAGGGGGTATAAACTCATCTTT. This encodes CALLKQSYWGIIAFQRGYKLIF.

As regards this clone: The protein in TCRdb stems from a much larger clone and differs at residue 2 from this DNA's translation, likely a read error; here the protein is translated from the DNA. The genes are TRAV38-2/DV8 and TRDJ1; 7 bases are a match to TRDD3. Germline CDR1 is TSESDYY and CDR2 is QEAYKQQN. This CDR3 is built from 22 residues. The CDR3 DNA sequence: TGTTCTTATCGTCCATTCCTGTTCGGAAAGCACTGGGGACCTCAGTACACCGATAAACTCATCTTT. It codes for CSYRPFLFGKHWGPQYTDKLIF.

This clone was seen ten or more times. It is likely a read error: a sequence one base away is far more abundant. This same CDR3 is encoded by further DNA sequences in the sample. J is TRDJ1 and V is TRDV1, with TRDD3 matching over 8 bases. This CDR3 region has 18 residues. CDR1 TSWWSYY and CDR2 QGS come from the germline V gene. The DNA for the CDR3 is TGTGCTCTTGGGGAACTAAAATGGGGGATGTCCGACACTGATAAACTCATCTTT. Translation: CALGELKWGMSDTDKLIF.

The table lists this clone with many counts. This chain links TRDV3 with TRDJ2; 13 bases match TRDD3. CDR3 size: 22 residues. Germline-derived CDR1 and CDR2 are TVYSNPD and GDNSRS (reference sequence). The CDR3 nucleotides are TGTGCGCATAGAAGCAACCCCCCTTCGCCCATACTGGGGGATACGCTGGCAGCACAACTCTTCTTT. Encoded protein: CAHRSNPPSPILGDTLAAQLFF.

As for this clone: A far larger clone lies a single base away; this is likely a read error. This sample also contains other DNA sequences that code for the same CDR3. J is TRDJ1 and V is TRDV2, with TRDD3 identical over 8 bases. The J gene, absent from TCRdb, was called here by matching the DNA to germline. CDR3 length: 23 residues. From germline, CDR1 is GEAIGNYY and CDR2 EKD. CDR3: CACDTAGRARVWGTRPLSPKLIF. The DNA of the CDR3 is TGTGCCTGCGACACCGCCGGTCGGGCCAGGGTCTGGGGGACTCGACCCCTATCGCCTAAACTCATCTTT.

This clone has ten or more counts. The chain is built from TRDV1 and TRDJ1; TRDD3 is a possible D gene (6 bases). Trimming stripped 4 bases from V and 7 bases from J, with 25 bases between. CDR3 size: 17 residues. CDR1 and CDR2 (germline): TSWWSYY, QGS. The CDR3 protein is CALGGLPYWAIGAKLIF. The CDR3 coding sequence is TGTGCTCTTGGGGGCCTACCATACTGGGCAATCGGCGCTAAACTCATCTTT.

At least ten counts were recorded for this clone. A clone one base away is much larger, so this may be a read error. The V call is TRDV1, the J call TRDJ1; 9 nucleotides line up with TRDD3. The CDR3 totals 21 residues. V gave up 9 bases and J gave up 0 bases; unmatched junction bases: 26. Germline V CDR1 and CDR2: TSWWSYY, QGS. DNA for the CDR3: TGTGCTCTGCAGTCGGGGCCTCCGTTTACTGGGGGACACGCGTACACCGATAAACTCATCTTT. Amino acid sequence: CALQSGPPFTGGHAYTDKLIF.

This clone was detected many times. V usage is TRDV2 and J usage is TRDJ1, with a weak D call TRDD3 (6 bases). The CDR3 contains 17 residues. CDR1 and CDR2 from the germline V gene are GEAIGNYY and EKD. The germline V and J ends were trimmed by 1 base and 2 bases, with 19 bases remaining between them. CDR3 nucleotide sequence: TGTGCCTGTGACACTATAGGATACTCCCCCCTGACCGATAAACTCATCTTT. Protein: CACDTIGYSPLTDKLIF.

On this clone itself: This probably arose from a read error, given a far larger clone one base away. Other nucleotide sequences from this sample produce the same CDR3. V is TRDV1 and J is TRDJ1; D may be TRDD2 (6 bases). Germline loops: CDR1 TSWWSYY, CDR2 QGS. This CDR3 spans 19 amino acids. For the CDR3, the DNA is TGTGCTCTTGGGGACCGTTTACCTTCCCAAGGGGTCTACACCGATAAGCTCATCTTT. This translates into CALGDRLPSQGVYTDKLIF.

A word on this clone: A far larger clone lies a single base away; this is likely a read error. The identical CDR3 is also encoded by other nucleotide sequences in the sample. J is TRDJ3 and V is TRDV1; 8 positions match TRDD3. The J gene, not given by TCRdb, was assigned here from a germline match of the nucleotide sequence. The V segment lost 3 bases and the J segment 0 bases; nucleotides outside the gene matches: 25. The germline gives CDR1 TSWWSYY, CDR2 QGS. This CDR3 has 25 amino acids. The DNA for the CDR3 is TGTGCTCTTGGGGATCCAATTTTCTTACAGGGGGATAACCGTGCGGACTCCTGGGACACCCGACAGATGTTTTTC. Translation gives CALGDPIFLQGDNRADSWDTRQMFF.

The rearrangement links TRDV1 to TRDJ3; 8 nucleotides agree with TRDD3. The J gene comes from matching the DNA to germline here; TCRdb lacks it. V shed 3 bases, J shed 6 bases, and the junction held 13 bases outside the gene matches. The germline V gene has CDR1 TSWWSYY and CDR2 QGS. The CDR3 loop spans 19 amino acids. This CDR3 is CALGDALQGDKKDTRQMFF. The CDR3 DNA is TGTGCTCTTGGGGACGCCTTGCAGGGGGATAAGAAGGACACCCGACAGATGTTTTTC.

As regards this clone: Only one base separates this from a far larger clonotype, so it likely reflects a read error. The identical CDR3 is also encoded by other nucleotide sequences in the sample. The chain employs TRDV1 and TRDJ1; 9 bases agree with TRDD3. The CDR3 runs to 21 residues. Germline V gene lookup returns CDR1 TSWWSYY and CDR2 QGS. V lost 0 bases and J lost 5; bases outside the gene matches: 22. CDR3 sequence (DNA): TGTGCTCTTGGGGAACTCATCCCCTTGGGACGCTGTACTGGGGGACCAGATAAACTCATCTTT. It translates to CALGELIPLGRCTGGPDKLIF.

This clone was recorded at least ten times. The amino acid sequence in TCRdb belongs to a much larger clone and departs from this DNA's translation at residue 18, likely a sequencing read error; the sequence shown is translated from the DNA. The CDR3 sequence: CAFRKPKYVHYGGYGRTDTDKLIF. The CDR3 nucleotides are TGTGCCTTTCGGAAACCAAAATACGTTCATTATGGAGGATACGGTAGAACAGACACCGATAAACTCATCTTT. The rearrangement joins TRDV3 to TRDJ1; 7 bases are a match to TRDD3. Germline V lookup: CDR1 TVYSNPD, CDR2 GDNSRS (reference sequence). Trimming took 2 bases from V and 0 from J; bases not matched to a gene: 36. CDR3 length: 24 residues.

This clone has a handful of counts. A far larger clone differs by one base, so this is likely a read error. This CDR3 is also generated by other DNA sequences in the sample. The V gene is listed as TRDV3; no J gene was called; the table calls TRDD3, which could not be checked here. This CDR3 has 21 residues. Germline CDR1 and CDR2: TVYSNPD and GDNSRS (reference sequence). CDR3 sequence: CASKWPSYFLPGRRHTDKLIF. As DNA, the CDR3 is TGTGCCTCTAAGTGGCCTTCCTACTTCCTCCCGGGGCGACGCCACACCGATAAGCTCATCTTT.

The table lists this clone with many counts. The chain employs TRDV1 and TRDJ1; 9 bases match TRDD3. Per the germline V gene, CDR1 is TSWWSYY and CDR2 is QGS. The V gene end was trimmed by 0 bases and the J gene end by 0 bases; junction bases not matched to a gene: 11. The CDR3 covers 19 residues. Written as DNA, the CDR3 is TGTGCTCTTGGGGAACTGCCGAAGCTGGGGGATCCCTACACCGATAAACTCATCTTT. Residues: CALGELPKLGDPYTDKLIF.

Of note for this clone: The TCRdb protein, from a much larger clone, departs from this DNA's translation at residue 5, likely by read error; the protein shown derives from the DNA. The V and J genes are TRDV1 and TRDJ1, with D maybe TRDD3 (5 bases). TCRdb records no J gene; here it was assigned by comparing the DNA to germline. Germline V gene lookup returns CDR1 TSWWSYY and CDR2 QGS. V lost 3 bases and J 0 bases, leaving 23 bases between the germline ends. The CDR3 totals 19 residues. This CDR3 reads CALGDWSRVLEGNTDKLIF. CDR3 in DNA: TGTGCTCTTGGGGACTGGAGCCGCGTACTGGAGGGGAACACCGATAAACTCATCTTT.

This clone was counted ten times or more. The protein given by TCRdb reflects a much larger clone and differs at residue 11 from this DNA's translation, likely from a read error; the protein shown is the DNA's translation. J is TRDJ1 and V is TRDV1; D is ambiguous. TCRdb carries no J gene annotation; the J gene was assigned here by matching the DNA with germline. Germline lookup yields CDR1 TSWWSYY and CDR2 QGS. There are 19 residues in the CDR3. Between the trimmed V and J ends, which lost 0 bases and 0 bases, there was a span of 20 bases. CDR3 in amino acids: CALGELERNLSRNTDKLIF. The CDR3 nucleotides read TGTGCTCTTGGGGAACTTGAGAGAAACCTATCTCGTAACACCGATAAACTCATCTTT.

This clone was detected a few times. A far more abundant clone sits one base away, making this likely a read error. Other nucleotide sequences from this sample produce the same CDR3. The chain joins TRDV1 to TRDJ1; D is unresolved. Here the J gene was assigned by germline matching of the DNA, as TCRdb has none. Germline loops: CDR1 TSWWSYY, CDR2 QGS. The V gene lost 6 bases and the J gene lost 5 bases, with 31 bases spanning the gap. This CDR3 has 19 residues. The CDR3 loop reads CALGVTNYLLVLQQDKLIF. Written as DNA, the CDR3 is TGTGCTCTTGGAGTTACGAACTATCTCCTGGTATTACAACAAGATAAACTCATCTTT.

This clone was picked up a small number of times. The TCRdb protein, from a much larger clone, departs from this DNA's translation at residue 12, likely by read error; the protein shown derives from the DNA. The chain links TRDV1 to TRDJ3; 8 bases agree with TRDD3. The J gene, absent from TCRdb, was called here by matching the DNA to germline. There are 21 residues in the CDR3. Trimming cost V 0 bases and J 4 bases; bases outside gene matches: 14. Germline CDR1 TSWWSYY, CDR2 QGS. In DNA, the CDR3 is TGTGCTCTTGGGGAACTACCTACAGGGTGGGGGATGCGATGGGACACCCGACAGATGTTTTTC. The encoded protein is CALGELPTGWGMRWDTRQMFF.

The chain joins TRDV1 to TRDJ1; 9 bases align to TRDD2. The J gene is not listed in TCRdb, so it was assigned here from a DNA match to germline. The V segment lost 1 base and the J segment 7 bases; nucleotides outside the gene matches: 16. Germline V CDR1 and CDR2: TSWWSYY, QGS. The CDR3 extends over 18 amino acids. Written as DNA, the CDR3 is TGTGCTCTTGGGGAACCAACCCCTTCCTACAGAGACAAGGGTAAACTCATCTTT. Its translation is CALGEPTPSYRDKGKLIF.

The table lists this clone with a few counts. The protein given by TCRdb reflects a much larger clone and differs at residue 21 from this DNA's translation, likely from a read error; the protein shown is the DNA's translation. For the V gene the call is TRDV1; the J gene has no call; TRDD3 reflects the table's D call only, with no check against the DNA. Germline CDR1 and CDR2: TSWWSYY and QGS. The CDR3 has 23 residues. The CDR3 loop is CALGELGPSYDWGIQGNTDKFIF. The CDR3 nucleotides read TGTGCTCTTGGGGAACTGGGGCCTTCCTACGACTGGGGGATACAAGGGAACACCGATAAATTCATCTTT.